The next 27 T cell receptor beta chains were all read from a single sample in a study of blood T cell repertoires in COVID-19. The method was immunoSEQ multiplex PCR; TCRdb's version includes in-frame clones alone and lacks a portion of them. The table shows a few hundred thousand clones, with more than 75% occurring only once. The sample taken for sequencing was PBMCs or T cells enriched from blood (not recorded which). The receptors stem from a woman aged 55-70 years in a cohort exposed to, infected with or recovered from COVID-19 (not recorded which).

For the CDR3, the DNA is TGTGCCAGCAGTGGCTTACAGGGGGCGGGTACTGAAGCTTTCTTT. This translates into CASSGLQGAGTEAFF. The V and J genes are TRBV2 and TRBJ1-1, with 9 nucleotides matching TRBD1. The V segment lost 4 bases and the J segment 5 bases; nucleotides outside the gene matches: 8. CDR3 size: 15 residues. Germline V gene lookup returns CDR1 SNHLY and CDR2 FYNNEI.

Here the CDR3 DNA reads TGTGCCAGCAGTGGCAGGGACTACAATGAGCAGTTCTTC. It codes for CASSGRDYNEQFF. This chain links TRBV2 with TRBJ2-1; D is possibly TRBD1 (5 bases). CDR1 is SNHLY and CDR2 is FYNNEI in the germline V gene. The germline V and J ends were trimmed by 4 bases and 3 bases, with 7 bases remaining between them. The CDR3 is made up of 13 amino acids.

The CDR3 nucleotides are TGTGCCAGTAGCCGGGAACGGGAGACCCAGTACTTC. Amino acid sequence: CASSRERETQYF. This chain uses TRBV19 with TRBJ2-5; D might be TRBD2 (5 bases). Germline V lookup: CDR1 LNHDA, CDR2 SQIVND (reference sequence). The CDR3 totals 12 residues. Trimming cost V 6 bases and J 5 bases, with 10 bases left between them.

The chain employs TRBV10-1 and TRBJ2-1; D gene unclear. V was shortened by 4 bases and J by 5 bases, with 15 bases between the two germline ends. Germline CDR1 is WNHNN and CDR2 is SYGVQD (reference sequence). The CDR3 contains 15 residues. The CDR3 DNA sequence: TGCGCCAGCAGTGCCCTCTCCAGCGTGAACAATGAGCAGTTCTTC. Translation gives CASSALSSVNNEQFF.

This sequence joins TRBV3-1 (or the pseudogene TRBV3-2) and TRBJ2-2, with D tentatively TRBD1 (6 bases). V was cut by 4 bases and J by 0 bases, with 12 bases left in between. Germline-derived CDR1 and CDR2 are LGHDT and YNNKEL (reference sequence). CDR3 size: 16 residues. The CDR3 region is CASSLIRGTNTGELFF. The DNA for the CDR3 is TGTGCCAGCAGCCTCATCAGGGGTACGAACACCGGGGAGCTGTTTTTT.

The rearrangement uses TRBV10-3 and TRBJ2-3; TRBD1 aligns across 9 bases. CDR1 is ENHRY and CDR2 is SYGVKD in the germline V gene. V lost 6 bases and J lost 5; bases outside the gene matches: 6. The CDR3 loop spans 14 amino acids. CDR3 bases: TGTGCCATCAGCCCGGGACAGGGTAAAGATACGCAGTATTTT. Protein: CAISPGQGKDTQYF.

Details on this clone: Other nucleotide sequences in the sample specify the same CDR3. J is TRBJ1-5 and V is TRBV5-1; TRBD1 matches at 9 bases. The CDR3 is 14 amino acids. The V gene's germline CDR1 is SGHRS and CDR2 YFSETQ. Losses at the gene ends were 4 bases for V and 6 bases for J; bases not matched to a gene: 5. CDR3 DNA: TGCGCCAGCAGCCCTGACAGGGGGGGTCAGCCCCAGCATTTT. The encoded protein is CASSPDRGGQPQHF.

The J gene is TRBJ2-5, the V gene TRBV7-2; TRBD1 aligns across 9 bases. The germline V gene encodes CDR1 SGHTA and CDR2 FQGNSA. The CDR3 has 16 residues. V shed 0 bases, J shed 2 bases, and the junction held 4 bases outside the gene matches. As DNA, the CDR3 is TGTGCCAGCAGCTTAGCCGGGACAGGGCCTCAAGAGACCCAGTACTTC. Its protein is CASSLAGTGPQETQYF.

The chain joins TRBV28 to TRBJ2-7; TRBD2 aligns across 7 bases. Trimming took 1 base from V and 0 from J; bases not matched to a gene: 6. This CDR3 comprises 16 residues. The germline V gene has CDR1 MDHEN and CDR2 SYDVKM. The CDR3 region is CASSLSQGGNSYEQYF. CDR3 nucleotides: TGTGCCAGCAGTTTATCCCAGGGAGGGAACTCCTACGAGCAGTACTTC.

The chain carries TRBV28 and TRBJ1-1; maybe TRBD1 (6 bases). CDR1 MDHEN and CDR2 SYDVKM come from the germline V gene. This CDR3 region has 15 residues. V was pared by 5 bases and J by 0 bases, with 13 bases between. CDR3 sequence (DNA): TGTGCCAGCAGTCTAGGACAGAGATTGAACACTGAAGCTTTCTTT. Its translation: CASSLGQRLNTEAFF.

The rearrangement links TRBV29-1 to TRBJ1-2, with D maybe TRBD1 (6 bases). The germline V gene encodes CDR1 SQVTM and CDR2 ANQGSEA. Trimming removed 7 bases at V and 4 bases at J, with 13 bases between. The CDR3 covers 12 residues. CDR3 residues: CSGAGGGYGYTF. The CDR3 coding sequence is TGCAGCGGGGCGGGGGGCGGCTATGGCTACACCTTC.

This chain joins TRBV28 and TRBJ2-1; TRBD2 might be the D (7 bases). Trimming removed 2 bases from V and 4 bases from J, with 18 bases in between. The germline V gene has CDR1 MDHEN and CDR2 SYDVKM. This CDR3 is built from 17 residues. The CDR3 DNA follows: TGTGCCAGCAGTTTAAGGGGGGGGAGAAGACTTTACAATGAGCAGTTCTTC. The encoded protein is CASSLRGGRRLYNEQFF.

This clone is a singleton in its sample. The gene calls are TRBV9 and TRBJ2-2; TRBD2 matches at 9 bases. The length of the CDR3 is 16 residues. J lost 4 bases, V lost 2 bases, and 6 bases had no gene match. Germline-derived CDR1 and CDR2 are SGDLS and YYNGEE. The CDR3 DNA reads as TGTGCCAGCAGCGTGGAGCGGGAGGCCCTCACCGGGGAGCTGTTTTTT. Residues: CASSVEREALTGELFF. The full variable domain, rest sourced from reference TRBV9 and TRBJ2-2, is DSGVTQTPKHLITATGQRVTLRCSPRSGDLSVYWYQQSLDQGLQFLIQYYNGEERAKGNILERFSAQQFPDLHSELNLSSLELGDSALYFCASSVEREALTGELFFGEGSRLTVL.

This chain uses TRBV4-2 with TRBJ2-1, with TRBD2 identical over 12 bases. The CDR3 totals 15 residues. J lost 13 bases, V lost 3 bases, and 10 bases had no gene match. The germline CDR1 and CDR2 sequences are LGHNA and YNFKEQ. CDR3 region: CASSQPLTSGSQQFF. Here the CDR3 DNA reads TGTGCCAGCAGCCAGCCCTTGACTAGCGGGAGTCAACAGTTCTTC.

J is TRBJ1-4 and V is TRBV19; no clear D. The CDR3 consists of 15 residues. V gave up 1 base and J gave up 6 bases, with 12 bases separating them. The V gene's germline CDR1 is LNHDA and CDR2 SQIVND (reference sequence). CDR3 residues: CASSIGLADDEKLFF. In DNA, the CDR3 is TGTGCCAGTAGTATAGGGCTCGCGGATGATGAAAAACTGTTTTTT.

In DNA form, the CDR3 reads TGTGCCAGCAGTTCAGGGGGTCAGCCCCAGCATTTT. Translation: CASSSGGQPQHF. The chain carries TRBV3-1 (or the pseudogene TRBV3-2) and TRBJ1-5, with 7 bases fitting TRBD1. The CDR3 loop spans 12 amino acids. V lost 6 bases, J lost 6 bases, and 2 bases stayed unmatched. Germline CDR1 reads LGHDT; CDR2 reads YNNKEL (reference sequence).

This chain connects TRBV4-2 to TRBJ1-1, with 7 bases identical to TRBD1. The CDR3 sequence is 15 residues long. Germline V gene data show CDR1 as LGHNA and CDR2 as YNFKEQ. Trimming removed 3 bases from V and 0 bases from J; junction bases left unmatched: 4. CDR3 coding DNA: TGTGCCAGCAGCCATTTAGGGGGCTTGAACACTGAAGCTTTCTTT. Its protein product is CASSHLGGLNTEAFF.

This clone came up a few times. The rearrangement links TRBV7-9 to TRBJ2-3; a weak D match, TRBD2 (6 bases). CDR1 is SEHNR and CDR2 is FQNEAQ in the germline V gene (reference sequence). This CDR3 has 15 amino acids. V lost 5 bases to trimming and J lost 1 base, with 13 bases between them. CDR3 sequence (DNA): TGTGCCAGCAGCGACGCGCGGGGAGGCACAGATACGCAGTATTTT. Translated, it gives CASSDARGGTDTQYF.

The gene calls are TRBV5-8 and TRBJ1-5; the match to TRBD1 covers 8 bases. Unmatched junction bases numbered 11, after V lost 4 bases and J lost 8 bases. Germline V gene sequence: CDR1 SGHTS, CDR2 YDEGEE. This CDR3 has 15 amino acids. Here the CDR3 reads CASSLARTGKEPQHF. Here the CDR3 DNA reads TGTGCCAGCAGCCTTGCTCGGACAGGGAAGGAGCCCCAGCATTTT.

The chain recombines TRBV2 with TRBJ2-3; D might be TRBD2 (5 bases). CDR1 SNHLY and CDR2 FYNNEI come from the germline V gene. V lost 5 bases and J 3 bases, leaving 18 bases between the germline ends. The CDR3 is 16 amino acids. The CDR3 nucleotides are TGTGCCAGCAGTTTCGGATCAAGTGGCGGGACAGATACGCAGTATTTT. Its protein product is CASSFGSSGGTDTQYF. Supplemented by reference TRBV2 and TRBJ2-3, the full variable domain reads EPEVTQTPSHQVTQMGQEVILRCVPISNHLYFYWYRQILGQKVEFLVSFYNNEISEKSEIFDDQFSVERPDGSNFTLKIRSTKLEDSAMYFCASSFGSSGGTDTQYFGPGTRLTVL.

This clone appeared a single time. The chain couples TRBV28 to TRBJ2-2, with TRBD2 as a possible D gene (6 bases). This CDR3 has 13 amino acids. Trimming removed 5 bases at V and 8 bases at J, with 12 bases between. The germline V gene encodes CDR1 MDHEN and CDR2 SYDVKM. The CDR3 loop is CASSPAGRGELFF. DNA for the CDR3: TGTGCCAGCAGTCCCGCGGGGCGGGGGGAGCTGTTTTTT. The full variable domain, with the rest looked up from reference TRBV28 and TRBJ2-2, is DVKVTQSSRYLVKRTGEKVFLECVQDMDHENMFWYRQDPGLGLRLIYFSYDVKMKEKGDIPEGYSVSREKKERFSLILESASTNQTSMYLCASSPAGRGELFFGEGSRLTVL.

In DNA form, the CDR3 reads TGTGCCAGCTCACCTTATTCTCTACAGGGACCGTCCCAAGAGACCCAGTACTTC. It codes for CASSPYSLQGPSQETQYF. The chain employs TRBV18 and TRBJ2-5; TRBD1 is a possible D gene (6 bases). The ends were cut back, 3 bases at V and 1 base at J, with 21 bases in the middle. CDR1 KGHSH and CDR2 LQKENI come from the germline V gene. The CDR3 is 18 amino acids.

The chain uses TRBV27 and TRBJ2-5; D is perhaps TRBD2 (5 bases). The CDR3 is 15 residues long. CDR1 is MNHEY, CDR2 SMNVEV, per germline (reference sequence). V lost 3 bases to trimming and J lost 5 bases, with 16 bases between them. The CDR3 DNA follows: TGTGCCAGCAGTTTTGGGAGTGGAGGATTCGAGACCCAGTACTTC. It is translated as CASSFGSGGFETQYF.

V is TRBV28 and J is TRBJ1-5; D remains ambiguous. Germline CDR1 and CDR2: MDHEN and SYDVKM. The CDR3 sequence is 11 residues long. The V and J ends lost 8 bases and 2 bases respectively, with 4 bases between them. The CDR3 reads CASEGNQPQHF. The CDR3 DNA is TGTGCCAGCGAGGGCAATCAGCCCCAGCATTTT.

The rearrangement uses TRBV15 and TRBJ1-1; D is unclear. V lost 7 bases and J lost 1, with 16 bases in between. The V gene's germline CDR1 is LNHNV and CDR2 YYDKDF (reference sequence). This CDR3 has 15 amino acids. The DNA of the CDR3 is TGTGCCACCATCCCCCCCGGGAATCCGAACACTGAAGCTTTCTTT. Protein: CATIPPGNPNTEAFF.

This chain uses TRBV11-2 with TRBJ2-5; 7 bases fit TRBD2. The CDR3 runs to 15 residues. CDR1 and CDR2 (germline): SGHAT, FQNNGV. Germline trimming cut 0 bases from V and 1 base from J; bases unmatched to any gene: 2. CDR3 sequence (DNA): TGTGCCAGCAGCTTAGAAGGGAGGGTCCAAGAGACCCAGTACTTC. Its protein product is CASSLEGRVQETQYF.

The chain links TRBV6-5 to TRBJ2-1, with D perhaps matching TRBD2 (7 bases). V was pared by 2 bases and J by 13 bases, with 15 bases between. CDR1 is MNHEY and CDR2 is SVGAGI in the germline V gene. The CDR3 totals 13 residues. The DNA of the CDR3 is TGTGCCAGCAGTTACGAGGGGGGAGGGCCTCAGTTCTTC. This codes for CASSYEGGGPQFF.